The clone carrying this T cell receptor (beta chain) was counted a single time. V lost 2 bases, J lost 2 bases, and 9 bases lay in between. CDR1 is PRHDT and CDR2 is FYEKMQ in the germline V gene (reference sequence). This CDR3 spans 14 amino acids. Deep level was the assay's run setting. Only in-frame clones appear in the TCRdb table, and some are missing; sequencing was by immunoSEQ multiplex PCR. There are more than 2 million clones in the sample; approximately 94% occur only once, and 0.85% to 1.2% lies in the top ten. This sample stems from a study of shared clonotypes between healthy human individuals. It was CD45RO-negative cells, positively selected for CCR7, that made up naive CD8 cells, with terminally differentiated effector memory CD45RA+ cells excluded.

The clonotype was recovered from a man aged 18 to 35 in good health. The sequencing input was naive CD8+ T cells sorted from blood. V and J are TRBV13 and TRBJ2-5; no firm D call. The CDR3 DNA is TGTGCCAGCAGCTTACCGACGGAACAAGAGACCCAGTACTTC. It is translated as CASSLPTEQETQYF. The whole variable domain, remainder taken from reference TRBV13 and TRBJ2-5, is AAGVIQSPRHLIKEKRETATLKCYPIPRHDTVYWYQQGPGQDPQFLISFYEKMQSDKGSIPDRFSAQQFSDYHSELNMSSLELGDSALYFCASSLPTEQETQYFGPGTRLLVL.